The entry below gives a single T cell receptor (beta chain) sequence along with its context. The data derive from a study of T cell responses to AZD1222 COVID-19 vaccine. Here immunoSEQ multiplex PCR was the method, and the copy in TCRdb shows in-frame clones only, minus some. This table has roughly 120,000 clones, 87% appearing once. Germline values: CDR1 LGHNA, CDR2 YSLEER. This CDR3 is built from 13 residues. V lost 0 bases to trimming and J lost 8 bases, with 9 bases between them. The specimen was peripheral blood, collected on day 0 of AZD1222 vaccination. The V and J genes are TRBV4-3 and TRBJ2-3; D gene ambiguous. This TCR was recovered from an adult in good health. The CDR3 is CASSQEDRVTQYF. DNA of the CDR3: TGCGCCAGCAGCCAAGAGGATCGCGTTACGCAGTATTTT.